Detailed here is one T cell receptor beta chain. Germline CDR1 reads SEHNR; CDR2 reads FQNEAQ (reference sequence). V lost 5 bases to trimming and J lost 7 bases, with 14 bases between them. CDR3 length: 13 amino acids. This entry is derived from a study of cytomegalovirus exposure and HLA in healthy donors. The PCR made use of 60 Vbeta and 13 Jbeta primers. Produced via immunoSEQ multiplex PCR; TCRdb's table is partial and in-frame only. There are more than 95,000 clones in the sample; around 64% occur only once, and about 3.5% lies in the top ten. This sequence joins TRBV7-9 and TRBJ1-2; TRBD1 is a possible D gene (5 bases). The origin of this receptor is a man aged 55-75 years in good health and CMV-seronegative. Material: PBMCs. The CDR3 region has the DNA TGTGCCAGCAGCACCAGGGAAAACGGTGGCTACACCTTC. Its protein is CASSTRENGGYTF.